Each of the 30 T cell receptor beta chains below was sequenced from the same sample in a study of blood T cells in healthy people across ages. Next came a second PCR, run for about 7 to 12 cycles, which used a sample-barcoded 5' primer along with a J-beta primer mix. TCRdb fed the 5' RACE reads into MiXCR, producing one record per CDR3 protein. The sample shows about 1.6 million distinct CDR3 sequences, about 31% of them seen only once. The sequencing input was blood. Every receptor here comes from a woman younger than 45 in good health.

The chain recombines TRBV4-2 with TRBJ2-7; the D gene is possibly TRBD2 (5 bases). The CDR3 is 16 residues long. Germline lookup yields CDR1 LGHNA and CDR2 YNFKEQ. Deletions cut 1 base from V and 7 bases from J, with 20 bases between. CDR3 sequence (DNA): TGTGCCAGCAGCCAAGGTTACAGCCCGGGGAAAAATGAGCAGTACTTC. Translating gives CASSQGYSPGKNEQYF.

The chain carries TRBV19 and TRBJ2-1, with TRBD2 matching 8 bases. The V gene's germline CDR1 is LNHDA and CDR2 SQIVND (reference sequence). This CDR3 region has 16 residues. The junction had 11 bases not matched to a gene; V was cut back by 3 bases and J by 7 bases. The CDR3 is CASSMVRREGRNEQFF. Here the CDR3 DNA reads TGTGCCAGTAGTATGGTTCGCCGGGAGGGCCGGAATGAGCAGTTCTTC.

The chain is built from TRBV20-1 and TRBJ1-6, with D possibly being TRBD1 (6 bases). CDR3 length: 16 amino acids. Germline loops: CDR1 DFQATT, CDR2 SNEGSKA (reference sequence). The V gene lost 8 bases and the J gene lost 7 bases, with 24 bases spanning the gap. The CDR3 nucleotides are TGCAGTACTCCCACCCAGAGGGGGTCAAACAATTCACCCCTCCACTTT. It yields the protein CSTPTQRGSNNSPLHF.

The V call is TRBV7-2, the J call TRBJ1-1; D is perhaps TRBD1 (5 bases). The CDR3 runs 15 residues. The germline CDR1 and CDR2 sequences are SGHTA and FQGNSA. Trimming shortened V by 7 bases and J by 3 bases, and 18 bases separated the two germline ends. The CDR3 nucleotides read TGTGCCAGCACCCTGTGGGGACGAGGGCACACTGAAGCTTTCTTT. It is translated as CASTLWGRGHTEAFF.

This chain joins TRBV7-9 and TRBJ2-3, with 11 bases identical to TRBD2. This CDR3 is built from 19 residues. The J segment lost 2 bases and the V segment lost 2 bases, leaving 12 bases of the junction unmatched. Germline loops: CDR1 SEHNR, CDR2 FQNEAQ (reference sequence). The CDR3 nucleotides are TGTGCCAGCAGCTTACTAATCTGGACTAGCGGGCTCCTCACAGATACGCAGTATTTT. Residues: CASSLLIWTSGLLTDTQYF.

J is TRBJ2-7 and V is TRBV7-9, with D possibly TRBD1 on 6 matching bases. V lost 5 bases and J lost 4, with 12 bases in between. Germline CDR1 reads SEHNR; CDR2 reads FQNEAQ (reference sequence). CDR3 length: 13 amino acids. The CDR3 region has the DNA TGTGCCAGCAGCCTATTAACAGGGTACGAGCAGTACTTC. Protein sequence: CASSLLTGYEQYF.

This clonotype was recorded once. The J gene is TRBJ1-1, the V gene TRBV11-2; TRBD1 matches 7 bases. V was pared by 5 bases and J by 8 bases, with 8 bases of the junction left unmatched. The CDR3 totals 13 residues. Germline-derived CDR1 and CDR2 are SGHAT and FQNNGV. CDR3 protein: CASSLKQGTEAFF. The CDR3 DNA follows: TGTGCCAGCAGCCTAAAACAGGGGACCGAAGCTTTCTTT.

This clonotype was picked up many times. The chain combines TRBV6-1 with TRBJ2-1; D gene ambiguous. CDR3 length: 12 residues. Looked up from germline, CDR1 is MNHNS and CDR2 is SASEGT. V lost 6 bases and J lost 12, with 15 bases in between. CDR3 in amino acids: CASSSDRVGQFF. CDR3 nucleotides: TGTGCCAGCAGCTCTGACCGGGTAGGGCAGTTCTTC.

The CDR3 is CASSQSSGALQETQYF. DNA of the CDR3: TGCGCCAGCAGCCAATCTAGCGGGGCTCTCCAAGAGACCCAGTACTTC. The chain carries TRBV4-1 and TRBJ2-5; 9 bases align to TRBD2. Germline V gene data show CDR1 as MGHRA and CDR2 as YSYEKL. J gave up 1 base and V 2 bases, and 5 bases lay outside the gene matches. The CDR3 consists of 16 residues.

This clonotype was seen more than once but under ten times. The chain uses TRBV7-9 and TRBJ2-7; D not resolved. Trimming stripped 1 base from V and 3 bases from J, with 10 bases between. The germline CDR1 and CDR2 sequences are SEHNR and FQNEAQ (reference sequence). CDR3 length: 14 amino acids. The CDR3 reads CASSLEWADYEQYF. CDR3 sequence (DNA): TGTGCCAGCAGCTTAGAGTGGGCAGACTACGAGCAGTACTTC.

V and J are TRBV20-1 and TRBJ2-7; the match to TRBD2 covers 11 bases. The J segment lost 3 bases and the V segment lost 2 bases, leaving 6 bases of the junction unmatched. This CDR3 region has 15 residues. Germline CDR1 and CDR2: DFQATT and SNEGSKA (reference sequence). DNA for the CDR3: TGCAGTGCTAGAAAACCGACTAGCGGGAACTACGAGCAGTACTTC. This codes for CSARKPTSGNYEQYF.

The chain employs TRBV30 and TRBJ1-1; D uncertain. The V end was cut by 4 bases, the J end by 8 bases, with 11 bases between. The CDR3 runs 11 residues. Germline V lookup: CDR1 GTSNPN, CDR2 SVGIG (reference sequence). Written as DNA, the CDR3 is TGTGCCTGGACACCTACAAGGGAAGCTTTCTTT. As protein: CAWTPTREAFF.

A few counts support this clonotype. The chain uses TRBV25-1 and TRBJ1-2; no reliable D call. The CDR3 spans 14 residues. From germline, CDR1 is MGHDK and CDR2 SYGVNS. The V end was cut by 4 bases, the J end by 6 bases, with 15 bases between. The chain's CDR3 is CASSGFERSHGYTF. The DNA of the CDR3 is TGTGCCAGCAGTGGGTTTGAGAGGTCCCATGGCTACACCTTC.

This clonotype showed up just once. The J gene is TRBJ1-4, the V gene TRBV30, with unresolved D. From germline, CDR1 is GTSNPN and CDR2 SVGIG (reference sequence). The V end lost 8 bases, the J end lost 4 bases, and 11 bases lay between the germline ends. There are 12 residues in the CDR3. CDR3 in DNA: TGTGCCACCCAACCGGATAATGAAAAACTGTTTTTT. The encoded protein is CATQPDNEKLFF.

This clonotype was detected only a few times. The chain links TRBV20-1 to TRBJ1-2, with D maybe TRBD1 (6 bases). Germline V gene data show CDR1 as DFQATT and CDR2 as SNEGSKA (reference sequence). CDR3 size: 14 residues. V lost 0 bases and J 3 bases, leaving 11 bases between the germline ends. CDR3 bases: TGCAGTGCTAGAGATGCGGGGGCCTACTATGGCTACACCTTC. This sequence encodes CSARDAGAYYGYTF.

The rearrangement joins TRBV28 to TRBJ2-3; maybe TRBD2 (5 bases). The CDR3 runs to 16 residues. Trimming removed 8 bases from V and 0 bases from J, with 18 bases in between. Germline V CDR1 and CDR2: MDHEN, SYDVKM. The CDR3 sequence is CASHVLGVLSTDTQYF. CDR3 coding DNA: TGTGCCAGCCACGTCCTCGGGGTCCTTAGCACAGATACGCAGTATTTT.

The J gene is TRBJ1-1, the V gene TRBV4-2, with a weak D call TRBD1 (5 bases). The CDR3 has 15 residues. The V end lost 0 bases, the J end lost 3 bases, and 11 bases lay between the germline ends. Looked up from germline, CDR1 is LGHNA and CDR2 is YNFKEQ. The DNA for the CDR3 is TGTGCCAGCAGCCAAGAGTTGGGGGAGGACACTGAAGCTTTCTTT. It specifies CASSQELGEDTEAFF.

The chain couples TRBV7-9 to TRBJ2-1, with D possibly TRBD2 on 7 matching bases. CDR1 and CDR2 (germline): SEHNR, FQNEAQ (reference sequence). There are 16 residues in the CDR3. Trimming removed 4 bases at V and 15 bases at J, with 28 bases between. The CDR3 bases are TGTGCCAGCAGCTCCACCACACTGGGGGGGCTTAGCTTTCGGTTCTTC. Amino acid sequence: CASSSTTLGGLSFRFF.

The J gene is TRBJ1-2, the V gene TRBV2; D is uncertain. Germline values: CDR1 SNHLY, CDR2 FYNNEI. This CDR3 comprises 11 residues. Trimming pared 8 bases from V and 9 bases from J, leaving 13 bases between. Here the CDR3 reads CASVNALSYTF. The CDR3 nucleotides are TGTGCCAGCGTCAACGCCCTGAGCTACACCTTC.

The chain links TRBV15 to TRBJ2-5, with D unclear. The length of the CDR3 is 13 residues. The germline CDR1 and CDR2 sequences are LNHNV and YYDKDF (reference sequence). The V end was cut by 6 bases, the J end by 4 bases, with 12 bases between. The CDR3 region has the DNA TGTGCCACCAGGATCACAGTGGGAGAGACCCAGTACTTC. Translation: CATRITVGETQYF.

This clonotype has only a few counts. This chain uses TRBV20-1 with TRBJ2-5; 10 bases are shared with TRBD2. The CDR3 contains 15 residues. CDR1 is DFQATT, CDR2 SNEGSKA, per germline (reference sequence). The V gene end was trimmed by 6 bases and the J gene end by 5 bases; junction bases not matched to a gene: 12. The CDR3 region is CSAPGLAGARETQYF. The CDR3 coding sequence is TGCAGTGCACCCGGGCTAGCGGGGGCCCGGGAGACCCAGTACTTC.

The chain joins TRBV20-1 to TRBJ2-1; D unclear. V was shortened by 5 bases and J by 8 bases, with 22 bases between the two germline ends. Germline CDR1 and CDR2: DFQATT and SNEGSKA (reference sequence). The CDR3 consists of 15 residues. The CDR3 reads CSAEDGSSPFHEQFF. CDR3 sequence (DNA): TGCAGTGCTGAGGACGGAAGTTCACCGTTCCATGAGCAGTTCTTC.

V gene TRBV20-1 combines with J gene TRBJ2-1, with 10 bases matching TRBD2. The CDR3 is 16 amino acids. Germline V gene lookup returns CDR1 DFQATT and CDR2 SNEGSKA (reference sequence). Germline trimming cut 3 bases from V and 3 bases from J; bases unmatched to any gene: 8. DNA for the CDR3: TGCAGTGCTAGGAATCTAGCGGGAGAGGGCTACAATGAGCAGTTCTTC. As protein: CSARNLAGEGYNEQFF.

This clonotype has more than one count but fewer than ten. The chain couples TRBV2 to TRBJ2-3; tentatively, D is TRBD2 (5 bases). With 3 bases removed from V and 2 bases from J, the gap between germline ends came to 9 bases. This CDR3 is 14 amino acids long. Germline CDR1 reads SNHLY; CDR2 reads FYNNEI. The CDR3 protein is CASSDRRSTDTQYF. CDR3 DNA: TGTGCCAGCAGTGATAGGAGGTCCACAGATACGCAGTATTTT.

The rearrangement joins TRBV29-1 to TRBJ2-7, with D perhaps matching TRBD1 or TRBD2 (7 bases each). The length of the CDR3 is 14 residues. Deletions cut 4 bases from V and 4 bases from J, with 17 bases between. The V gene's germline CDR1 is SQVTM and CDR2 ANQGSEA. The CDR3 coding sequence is TGCAGCGTTGGGGGGGGGCAGGGGGTGTACGAGCAGTACTTC. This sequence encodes CSVGGGQGVYEQYF.

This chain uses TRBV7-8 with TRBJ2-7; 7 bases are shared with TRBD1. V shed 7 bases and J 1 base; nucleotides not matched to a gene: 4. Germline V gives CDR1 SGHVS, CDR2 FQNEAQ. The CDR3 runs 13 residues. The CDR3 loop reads CASNEQGSYEQYF. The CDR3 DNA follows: TGTGCCAGCAACGAACAGGGGTCCTACGAGCAGTACTTC.

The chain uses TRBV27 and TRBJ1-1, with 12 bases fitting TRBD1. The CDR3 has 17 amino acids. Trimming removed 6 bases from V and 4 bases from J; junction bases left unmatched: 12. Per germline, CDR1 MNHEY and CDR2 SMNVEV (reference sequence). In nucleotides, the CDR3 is TGTGCCAGCAGCCACTCTATGGGGGACAGGGGGCTCACTGAAGCTTTCTTT. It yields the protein CASSHSMGDRGLTEAFF.

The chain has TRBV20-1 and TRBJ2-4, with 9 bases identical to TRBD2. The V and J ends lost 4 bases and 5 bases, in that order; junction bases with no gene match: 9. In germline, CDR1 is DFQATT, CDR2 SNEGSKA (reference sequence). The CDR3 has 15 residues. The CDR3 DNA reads TGCAGTGCTAATACCCTAGCGGGAACCGAAAACATTCAGTACTTC. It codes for CSANTLAGTENIQYF.

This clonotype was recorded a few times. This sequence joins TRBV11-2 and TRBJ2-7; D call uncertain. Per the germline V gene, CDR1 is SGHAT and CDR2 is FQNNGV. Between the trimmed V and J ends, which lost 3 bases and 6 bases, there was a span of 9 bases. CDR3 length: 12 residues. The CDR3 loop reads CASSLHDTEQYF. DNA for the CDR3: TGTGCCAGCAGCTTGCACGACACCGAGCAGTACTTC.

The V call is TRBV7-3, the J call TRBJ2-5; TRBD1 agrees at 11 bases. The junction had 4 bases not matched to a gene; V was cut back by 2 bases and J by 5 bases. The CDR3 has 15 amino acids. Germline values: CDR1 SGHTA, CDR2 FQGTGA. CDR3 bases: TGTGCCAGCAGCTTACTTGGGACAGGGGGGGAGACCCAGTACTTC. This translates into CASSLLGTGGETQYF. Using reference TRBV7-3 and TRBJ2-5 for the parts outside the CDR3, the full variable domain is GAGVSQTPSNKVTEKGKYVELRCDPISGHTALYWYRQSLGQGPEFLIYFQGTGAADDSGLPNDRFFAVRPEGSVSTLKIQRTERGDSAVYLCASSLLGTGGETQYFGPGTRLLVL.